This T cell receptor beta chain was recovered during a study of T cell repertoires in cytomegalovirus infection. In TCRdb, the reads were re-called with MiXCR into one record per CDR3 protein. Of fewer than 350,000 distinct CDR3 sequences in the sample, roughly 16% were seen once. The study, taken as a whole, reports: CMV carriers with the relevant HLA were identified by cumulative public TCR beta family frequency. HLA-C-restricted CMV clonotypes gave the most frequent clonotype in two of eight donors.

V lost 7 bases to trimming and J lost 3 bases, with 13 bases between them. Germline values: CDR1 LNHDA, CDR2 SQIVND (reference sequence). This CDR3 is built from 15 residues. The sample holds a few counts of this clonotype. The antigen remains unidentified. The rearrangement links TRBV19 to TRBJ2-6; TRBD1 is a possible D gene (5 bases). The clonotype was recovered from a human donor in good health (CMV status not recorded). Some clones in this sample may be carry-over from other donors' samples. Specimen: PBMCs. CDR3 residues: CASKDYTGGANVLTF. The CDR3 nucleotides read TGTGCCAGTAAGGATTATACAGGTGGGGCCAACGTCCTGACTTTC.